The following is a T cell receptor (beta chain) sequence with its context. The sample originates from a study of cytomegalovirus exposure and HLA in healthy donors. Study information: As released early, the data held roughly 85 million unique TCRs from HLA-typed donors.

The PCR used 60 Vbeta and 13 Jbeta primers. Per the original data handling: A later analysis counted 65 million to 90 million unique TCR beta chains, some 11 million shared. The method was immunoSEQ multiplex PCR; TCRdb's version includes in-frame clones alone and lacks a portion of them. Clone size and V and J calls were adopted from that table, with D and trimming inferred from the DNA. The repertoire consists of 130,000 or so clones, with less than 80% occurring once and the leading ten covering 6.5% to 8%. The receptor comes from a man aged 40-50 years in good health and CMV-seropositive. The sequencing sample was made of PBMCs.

CDR3 sequence (DNA): TGTGCCAGCAGCCGGGACAGGGGAACAAACACCGGGGAGCTGTTTTTT. Translated: CASSRDRGTNTGELFF. The chain employs TRBV6-6 and TRBJ2-2, with TRBD1 matching 10 bases. V shed 6 bases, J shed 2 bases, and the junction held 6 bases outside the gene matches. CDR3 length: 16 amino acids. The germline V gene encodes CDR1 MNHNY and CDR2 SVGAGI (reference sequence).